This TCR beta chain derives from a study of shared clonotypes between healthy human individuals. General study points: Non-shared clonotypes had lower generation probabilities than those shared by all four donors.

TCRdb's copy holds only in-frame clones and misses some; the assay was immunoSEQ multiplex PCR. The data hold about 2.4 million clones, with 80% to 95% observed a single time. This clone came up once. Its antigen is not identified. The J segment lost 9 bases and the V segment lost 4 bases, leaving 5 bases of the junction unmatched. Germline V gives CDR1 SGHNT, CDR2 YYREEE (reference sequence). The CDR3 consists of 15 residues. The sample consisted of naive CD4+ T cells from PBMCs. Subset of the sample: CD45RA+ positively selected. The chain has TRBV5-4 and TRBJ2-1; 15 bases agree with TRBD2. The sequence was obtained from a man aged 18 to 29 in good health. Some clones in this sample may be carry-over from other donors' samples. The DNA for the CDR3 is TGTGCCAGCAGCGGCCCGGGACTAGCGGGAGGTGAGCAGTTCTTC. Its translation is CASSGPGLAGGEQFF. Based on the CDR3 plus reference TRBV5-4 and TRBJ2-1, the full variable domain is ETGVTQSPTHLIKTRGQQVTLRCSSQSGHNTVSWYQQALGQGPQFIFQYYREEENGRGNFPPRFSGLQFPNYSSELNVNALELDDSALYLCASSGPGLAGGEQFFGPGTRLTVL.